This T cell receptor (beta chain) was identified in a study of cytomegalovirus exposure and HLA in healthy donors. The PCR employed 60 Vbeta primers together with 13 Jbeta primers. TCRdb's copy holds only in-frame clones and misses some; the assay was immunoSEQ multiplex PCR. The sample totals under 200,000 clones. CDR1 is MGHDK and CDR2 is SYGVNS in the germline V gene. J gave up 5 bases and V 3 bases, and 7 bases lay outside the gene matches. The CDR3 is made up of 15 amino acids. The sequenced sample was PBMCs. The chain has TRBV25-1 and TRBJ1-5, with TRBD1 matching over 7 bases. The origin of this receptor is a man younger than 40 in good health and CMV-seronegative. In DNA, the CDR3 is TGTGCCAGCAGTGAGTCGACAGGGTGGGATCAGCCCCAGCATTTT. As protein: CASSESTGWDQPQHF.